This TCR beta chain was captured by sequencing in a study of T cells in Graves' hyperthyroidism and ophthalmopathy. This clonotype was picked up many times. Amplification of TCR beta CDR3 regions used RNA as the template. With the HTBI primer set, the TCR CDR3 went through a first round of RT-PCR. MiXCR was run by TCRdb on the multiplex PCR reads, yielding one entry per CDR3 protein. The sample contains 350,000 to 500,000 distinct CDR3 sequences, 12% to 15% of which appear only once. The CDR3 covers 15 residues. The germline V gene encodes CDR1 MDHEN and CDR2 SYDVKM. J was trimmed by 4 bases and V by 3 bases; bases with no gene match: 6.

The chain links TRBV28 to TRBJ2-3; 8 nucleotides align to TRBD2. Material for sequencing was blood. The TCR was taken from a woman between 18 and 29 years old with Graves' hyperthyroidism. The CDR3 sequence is CASSLFAGGADTQYF. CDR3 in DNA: TGTGCCAGCAGTTTGTTCGCGGGGGGTGCAGATACGCAGTATTTT.